This T cell receptor (beta chain) was recovered during a study of OX40 agonist ivuxolimab in advanced cancers. Background on the study: Six ivuxolimab dose levels, 0.01 to 10 mg/kg, were given intravenously every 2 weeks. Dose-escalation patients suffered from hepatocellular carcinoma, melanoma, renal cell or head and neck cancer. Study observations and caveats: The average count of expanded clones was higher among CD8+ T cells than among CD4+.

V lost 2 bases and J lost 0, with 10 bases in between. The CDR3 is 14 amino acids. The V gene's germline CDR1 is GTSNPN and CDR2 SVGIG (reference sequence). In the case of this clone: Its specificity is not known.

The protocol was immunoSEQ multiplex PCR, while the TCRdb copy is restricted to in-frame clones and leaves out a portion. The sample carries tens of thousands of clones, around 93% recorded once. The clonotype was recovered from an adult with an advanced solid tumor such as melanoma, head and neck, liver or kidney cancer. The rearrangement joins TRBV30 to TRBJ1-1; D ambiguous. This specimen consisted of CD4+ or CD8+ T cells sorted from blood, obtained in a trial of the OX40 agonist ivuxolimab. The CDR3, as DNA: TGTGCCTGGAGTACCGGGAGGCTGAACACTGAAGCTTTCTTT. Its protein is CAWSTGRLNTEAFF.